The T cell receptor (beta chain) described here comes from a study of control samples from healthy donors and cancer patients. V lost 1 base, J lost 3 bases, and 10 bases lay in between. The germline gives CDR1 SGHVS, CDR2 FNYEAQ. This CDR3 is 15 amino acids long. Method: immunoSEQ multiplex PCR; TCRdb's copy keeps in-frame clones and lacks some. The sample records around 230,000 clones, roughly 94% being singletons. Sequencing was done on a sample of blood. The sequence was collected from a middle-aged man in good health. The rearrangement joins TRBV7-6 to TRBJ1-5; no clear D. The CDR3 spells CASSLDGRANQPQHF. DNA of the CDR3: TGTGCCAGCAGCTTAGACGGAAGGGCCAATCAGCCCCAGCATTTT.